Sequencing of this T cell receptor beta chain was carried out in a study of early T cells in non-severe SARS-CoV-2 infection. Across the whole study: The chains were unpaired, and the sequenced material was bulk RNA from unsorted whole blood.

Study outcomes and limitations: Matching results from VDJdb favored anti-spike CD8 responses, leaving private and CD4 specificities undetected.

Separate cDNA molecules each had unique molecular identifiers attached to them. In TCRdb, the 5' RACE reads were re-called with MiXCR into one record per CDR3 protein. The data hold tens of thousands of distinct CDR3 sequences, with about 11% observed a single time. This clonotype has at least ten counts. Its antigen is still unknown. V gave up 8 bases and J gave up 0 bases; unmatched junction bases: 10. The germline V gene encodes CDR1 MNHEY and CDR2 SMNVEV (reference sequence). The CDR3 is 15 residues long. The specimen sequenced was whole blood. This chain connects TRBV27 to TRBJ2-7; 7 nucleotides align to TRBD1. The clonotype comes from an adult who was a healthcare worker with PCR-confirmed SARS-CoV-2 infection or an uninfected control (not recorded which). The CDR3 loop is CASAHHRDSSYEQYF. CDR3 sequence (DNA): TGTGCCAGCGCTCACCACCGGGACAGCTCCTACGAGCAGTACTTC.